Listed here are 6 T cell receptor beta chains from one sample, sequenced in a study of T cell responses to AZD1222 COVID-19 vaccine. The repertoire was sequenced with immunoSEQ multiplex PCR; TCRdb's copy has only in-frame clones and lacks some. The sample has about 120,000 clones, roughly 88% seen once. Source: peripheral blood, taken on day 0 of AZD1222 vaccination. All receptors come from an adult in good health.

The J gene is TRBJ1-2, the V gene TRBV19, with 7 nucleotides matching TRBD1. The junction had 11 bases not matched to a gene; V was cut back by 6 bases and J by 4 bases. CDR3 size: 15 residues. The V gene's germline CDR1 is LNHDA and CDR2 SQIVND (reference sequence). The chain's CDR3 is CASSPGDRATYGYTF. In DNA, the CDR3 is TGTGCCAGTAGCCCGGGAGACAGGGCCACCTATGGCTACACCTTC. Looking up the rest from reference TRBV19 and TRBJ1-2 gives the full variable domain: DGGITQSPKYLFRKEGQNVTLSCEQNLNHDAMYWYRQDPGQGLRLIYYSQIVNDFQKGDIAEGYSVSREKKESFPLTVTSAQKNPTAFYLCASSPGDRATYGYTFGSGTRLTVV.

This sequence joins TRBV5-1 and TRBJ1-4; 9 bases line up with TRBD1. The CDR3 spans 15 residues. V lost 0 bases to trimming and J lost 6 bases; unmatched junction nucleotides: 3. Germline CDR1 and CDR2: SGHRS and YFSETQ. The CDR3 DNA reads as TGCGCCAGCAGCTTGGTGGGACAGGGACATGAAAAACTGTTTTTT. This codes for CASSLVGQGHEKLFF.

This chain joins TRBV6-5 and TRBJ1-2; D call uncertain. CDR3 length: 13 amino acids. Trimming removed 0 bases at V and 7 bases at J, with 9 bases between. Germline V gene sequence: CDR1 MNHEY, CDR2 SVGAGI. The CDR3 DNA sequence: TGTGCCAGCAGTTACTCGCGAGGGTCTGGCTACACCTTC. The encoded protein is CASSYSRGSGYTF.

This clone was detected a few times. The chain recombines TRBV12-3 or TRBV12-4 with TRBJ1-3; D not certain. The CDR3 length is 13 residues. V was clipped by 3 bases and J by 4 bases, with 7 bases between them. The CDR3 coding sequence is TGTGCCAGCAGTTTTGGTTCAGGAAACACCATATATTTT. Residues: CASSFGSGNTIYF.

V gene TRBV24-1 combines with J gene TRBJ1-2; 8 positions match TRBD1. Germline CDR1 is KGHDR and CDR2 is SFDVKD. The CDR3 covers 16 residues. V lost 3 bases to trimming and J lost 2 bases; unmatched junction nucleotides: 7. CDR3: CATSDPSGQGNYGYTF. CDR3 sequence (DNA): TGTGCCACCAGTGATCCCTCAGGACAGGGCAACTATGGCTACACCTTC.

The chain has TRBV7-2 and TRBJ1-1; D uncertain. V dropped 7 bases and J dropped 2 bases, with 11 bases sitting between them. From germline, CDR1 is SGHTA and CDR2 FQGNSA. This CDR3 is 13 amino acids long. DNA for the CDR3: TGTGCCAGCACCCCCTACAGAAACACTGAAGCTTTCTTT. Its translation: CASTPYRNTEAFF.